The present TCR beta chain was sequenced within a study of T cells in women clearing cervical HPV infection. This CDR3 is 16 amino acids long. The germline CDR1 and CDR2 sequences are PRHDT and FYEKMQ (reference sequence). Regarding this clone: The read terminates 3 residues before the CDR3 end, so the remaining end is supplied by the germline J gene.

Method: immunoSEQ multiplex PCR; TCRdb's copy keeps in-frame clones and lacks some. This sample's clone table lists 20,000 to 25,000 clones. The sequenced material came from blood buffy coat. This TCR was sampled from a woman between 18 and 69 years old with a cervical HPV16 infection that either progressed to CIN3+ or cleared (not recorded which). This sequence joins TRBV13 and TRBJ2-2; 8 nucleotides align to TRBD1. The sequenced CDR3 bases are TGTGCCAGCAGCTTAGTGTCTCGGGACAGGAATGAAAAG. Translating it yields CASSLVSRDRNEK. The whole CDR3 reads CASSLVSRDRNEKLFF. Full variable domain (rest looked up from reference TRBV13 and TRBJ2-2): AAGVIQSPRHLIKEKRETATLKCYPIPRHDTVYWYQQGPGQDPQFLISFYEKMQSDKGSIPDRFSAQQFSDYHSELNMSSLELGDSALYFCASSLVSRDRNEKLFFGEGSRLTVL.